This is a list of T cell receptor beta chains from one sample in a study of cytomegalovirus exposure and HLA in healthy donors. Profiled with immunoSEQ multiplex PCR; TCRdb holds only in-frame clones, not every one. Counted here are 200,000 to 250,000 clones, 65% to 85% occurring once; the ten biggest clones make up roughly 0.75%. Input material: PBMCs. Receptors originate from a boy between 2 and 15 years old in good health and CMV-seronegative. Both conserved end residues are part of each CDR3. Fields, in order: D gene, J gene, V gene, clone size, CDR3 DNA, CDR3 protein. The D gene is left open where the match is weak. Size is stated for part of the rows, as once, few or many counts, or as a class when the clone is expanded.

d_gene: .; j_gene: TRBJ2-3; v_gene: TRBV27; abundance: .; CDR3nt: TGTGCCAGCAGTTTACGGAGCGGGACACTAGATAGCACAGATACGCAGTATTTT; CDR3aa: CASSLRSGTLDSTDTQYF
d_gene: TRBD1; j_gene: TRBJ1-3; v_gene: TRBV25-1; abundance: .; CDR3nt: TGTGCCAGCGGTGAAGGGGGCGACCCTGGAAACACCATATATTTT; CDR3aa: CASGEGGDPGNTIYF
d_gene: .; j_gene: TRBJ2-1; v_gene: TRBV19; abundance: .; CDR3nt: TGTGCCAGTAGTATCGGTAATGAGCAGTTCTTC; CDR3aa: CASSIGNEQFF
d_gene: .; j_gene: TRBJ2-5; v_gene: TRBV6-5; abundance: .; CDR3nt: TGTGCCAGCAGTTACGCACTACAGGGCTGGGAGACCCAGTACTTC; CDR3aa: CASSYALQGWETQYF
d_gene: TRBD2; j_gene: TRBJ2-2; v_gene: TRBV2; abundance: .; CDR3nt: TGTGCCAGTCTCGGGGGGGGGAGACAGGCCGGGGAGCTGTTTTTT; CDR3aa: CASLGGGRQAGELFF
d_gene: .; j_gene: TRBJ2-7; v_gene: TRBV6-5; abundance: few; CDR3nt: TGTGCCAGCAGTCAGGGGAACGAGCAGTACTTC; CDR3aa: CASSQGNEQYF
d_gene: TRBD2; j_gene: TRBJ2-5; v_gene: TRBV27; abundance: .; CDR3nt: TGTGCCAGCAGTAATATAGGGACTAGCGGAAAAGAGACCCAGTACTTC; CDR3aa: CASSNIGTSGKETQYF
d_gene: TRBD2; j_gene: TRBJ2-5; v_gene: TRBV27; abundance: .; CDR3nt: TGTGCCAGCAGTTTATCCCCGCTAGCGGGAGTCGAGACCCAGTACTTC; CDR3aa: CASSLSPLAGVETQYF
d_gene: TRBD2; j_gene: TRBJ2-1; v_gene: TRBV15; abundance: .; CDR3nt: TGTGCCACCAGCAGACCTACGGGGGGTCTTACCAATGAGCAGTTCTTC; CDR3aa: CATSRPTGGLTNEQFF
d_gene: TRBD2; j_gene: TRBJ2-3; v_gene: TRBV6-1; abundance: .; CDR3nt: TGTGCCAGCAGTGAATTTGGGAGGGGCGGGGGCACAGATACGCAGTATTTT; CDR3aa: CASSEFGRGGGTDTQYF
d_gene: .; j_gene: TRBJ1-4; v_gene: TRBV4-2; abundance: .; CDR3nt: TGTGCCAGCAGCCAACTCGGGGTCGGGGAGGATGAAAAACTGTTTTTT; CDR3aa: CASSQLGVGEDEKLFF
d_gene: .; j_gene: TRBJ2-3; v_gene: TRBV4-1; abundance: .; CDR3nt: TGCGCCAGCAGCGATTTAGGGACTGGCACAGATACGCAGTATTTT; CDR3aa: CASSDLGTGTDTQYF
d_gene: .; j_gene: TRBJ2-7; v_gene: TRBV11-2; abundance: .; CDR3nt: TGTGCCAGCAGCTTTGGGACCGGGGGGCACTACGAGCAGTACTTC; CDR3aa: CASSFGTGGHYEQYF
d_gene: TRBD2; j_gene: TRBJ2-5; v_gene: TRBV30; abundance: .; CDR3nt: TGTGGCATAAAAAAGCGGGGGCAAGAGACCCAGTACTTC; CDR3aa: CGIKKRGQETQYF
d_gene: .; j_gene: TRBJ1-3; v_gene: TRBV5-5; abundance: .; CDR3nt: TGTGCCAGCAGTTCCCCAGCTCGGACTGCTGGAAACACCATATATTTT; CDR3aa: CASSSPARTAGNTIYF
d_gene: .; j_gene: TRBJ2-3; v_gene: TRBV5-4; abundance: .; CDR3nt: TGTGCCAGCAGCCCCGGGGTAACTAGCACAGATACGCAGTATTTT; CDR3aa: CASSPGVTSTDTQYF
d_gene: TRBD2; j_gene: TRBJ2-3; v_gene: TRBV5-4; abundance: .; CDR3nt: TGTGCCAGCAGCGGGACTAGCGGGAGGAACACAGATACGCAGTATTTT; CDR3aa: CASSGTSGRNTDTQYF
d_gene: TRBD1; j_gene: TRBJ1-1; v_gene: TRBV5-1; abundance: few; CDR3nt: TGCGCCAGCAGCTTCCCCTCGGGGACAGGGGGGACTGAAGCTTTCTTT; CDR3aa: CASSFPSGTGGTEAFF
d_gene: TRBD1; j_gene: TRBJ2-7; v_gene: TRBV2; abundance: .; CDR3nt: TGTGCCAGCAGTGAAGACAGGGGATTCTACGAGCAGTACTTC; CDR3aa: CASSEDRGFYEQYF
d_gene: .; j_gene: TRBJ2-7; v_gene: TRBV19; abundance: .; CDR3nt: TGTGCCAGTAGTATGGGGGGATACGAGCAGTACTTC; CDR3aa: CASSMGGYEQYF
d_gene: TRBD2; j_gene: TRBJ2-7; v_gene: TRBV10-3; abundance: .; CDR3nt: TGTGCCATCAGTGAGTCGAATTTTCCTAGCGGGAGGGGCGAGCAGTACTTC; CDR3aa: CAISESNFPSGRGEQYF